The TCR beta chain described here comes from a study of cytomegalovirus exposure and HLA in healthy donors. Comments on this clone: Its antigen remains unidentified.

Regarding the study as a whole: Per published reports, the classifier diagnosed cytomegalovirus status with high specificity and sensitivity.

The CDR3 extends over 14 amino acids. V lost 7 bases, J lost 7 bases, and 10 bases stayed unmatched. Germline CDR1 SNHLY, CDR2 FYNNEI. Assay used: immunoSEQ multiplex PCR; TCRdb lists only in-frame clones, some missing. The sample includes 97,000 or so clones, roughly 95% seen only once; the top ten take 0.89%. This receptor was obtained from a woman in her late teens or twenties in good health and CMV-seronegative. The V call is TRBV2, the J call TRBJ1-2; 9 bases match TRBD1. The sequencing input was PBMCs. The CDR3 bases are TGTGCCAGCACCCGAACACAGGGGGCAACTGGCTACACCTTC. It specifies CASTRTQGATGYTF. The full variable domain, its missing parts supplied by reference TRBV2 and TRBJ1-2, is EPEVTQTPSHQVTQMGQEVILRCVPISNHLYFYWYRQILGQKVEFLVSFYNNEISEKSEIFDDQFSVERPDGSNFTLKIRSTKLEDSAMYFCASTRTQGATGYTFGSGTRLTVV.